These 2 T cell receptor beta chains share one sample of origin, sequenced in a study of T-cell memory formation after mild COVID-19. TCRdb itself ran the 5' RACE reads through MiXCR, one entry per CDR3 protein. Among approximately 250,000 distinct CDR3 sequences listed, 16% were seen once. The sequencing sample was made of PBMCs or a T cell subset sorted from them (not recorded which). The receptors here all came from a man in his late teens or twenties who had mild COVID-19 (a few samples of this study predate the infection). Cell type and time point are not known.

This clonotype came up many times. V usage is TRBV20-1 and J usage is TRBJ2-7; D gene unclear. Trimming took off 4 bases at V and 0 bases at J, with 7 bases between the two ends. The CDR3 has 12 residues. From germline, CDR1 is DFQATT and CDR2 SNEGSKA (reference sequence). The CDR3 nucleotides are TGCAGTGCTACTCGGAACTCCTACGAGCAGTACTTC. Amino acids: CSATRNSYEQYF.

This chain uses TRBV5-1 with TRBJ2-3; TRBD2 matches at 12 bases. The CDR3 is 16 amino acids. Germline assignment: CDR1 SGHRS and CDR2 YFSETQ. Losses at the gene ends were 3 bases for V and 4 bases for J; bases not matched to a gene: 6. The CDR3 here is CASSSRLAGAPDTQYF. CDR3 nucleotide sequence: TGCGCCAGCAGCTCCAGACTAGCGGGGGCCCCAGATACGCAGTATTTT.